This is a list of T cell receptor beta chains from one sample in a study of blood T cell repertoires in COVID-19. The protocol was immunoSEQ multiplex PCR, while the TCRdb copy is restricted to in-frame clones and leaves out a portion. The data contain about 60,000 clones, roughly 83% of them singletons. Sequencing was carried out using peripheral blood. Receptor source: a man between 65 and 85 years old with active COVID-19. Each CDR3 is given without its conserved first and last residue.

>TRBV4-2
ASSQTTGTGYGYT
>TRBV5-1
ASSFGNPSTDTQY
>TRBV18
ASSPGLAGTSYEQY
>TRBV9
ASSVGDRDSYEQY
>TRBV5-6
ASSFAGNYGYT
>TRBV7-8
ASSLVRGRAYEQY
>TRBV28
ASSLFPGQGLYEQF
>TRBV5-3
ARSLVWDRGIYEQY
>TRBV15
ATSVARAGAEKLF
>TRBV6-5
ASSYSLQEADTQY
>TRBV23-1
ASSQSSGTSMTGELF
>TRBV7-2
ASSLGGSGHSTDTQY
>TRBV5-4
ASSPGTGKTSGQY
>TRBV5-1
ASSLRTNTGELF
>TRBV27
ASSFGPGLAGGYNEQF
>TRBV5-1
ASSLISREVGTEAF
>TRBV9
ASSVGTGAIEAYNEQF
>TRBV27
ASSFPSGGTDTQY
>TRBV29-1
SVEVRDGLAF
>TRBV4-2
ASSQGAGPDQPQH
>TRBV12-2
ASRLSVGGRSGETQY
>TRBV30
AWSRQGSFGNTIY
>TRBV6-5
ASRTGTSGINEQF
>TRBV5-1
ASSLGNRGGWETQY
>TRBV7-9
ASSLARGRGNTIY
>TRBV7-3
ASSLASYNEQF
>TRBV2
ASTGQGTEAF
>TRBV15
ATSRDWRSSAYEQY
>TRBV18
ASSPTADSGNTIY
>TRBV12-3/TRBV12-4
ASSLGADQPQH
>TRBV3-1/TRBV3-2
ASSKGRVNEKLF
>TRBV15
ATSTRGFDSPLH
>TRBV9
ASSVASSGPTEQY
>TRBV5-5
ASSIQGVNYNEQF
>TRBV4-1
ASSQGLLQEPQH